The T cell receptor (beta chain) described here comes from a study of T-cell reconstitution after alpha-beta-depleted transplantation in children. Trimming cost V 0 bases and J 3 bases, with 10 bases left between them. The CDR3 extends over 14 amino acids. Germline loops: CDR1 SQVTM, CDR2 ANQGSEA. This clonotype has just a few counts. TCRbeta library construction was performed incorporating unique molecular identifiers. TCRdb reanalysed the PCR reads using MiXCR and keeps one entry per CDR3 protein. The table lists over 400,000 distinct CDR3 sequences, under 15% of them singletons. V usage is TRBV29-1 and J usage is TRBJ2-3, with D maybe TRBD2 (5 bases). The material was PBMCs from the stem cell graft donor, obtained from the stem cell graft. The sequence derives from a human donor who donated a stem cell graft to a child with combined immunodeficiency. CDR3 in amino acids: CSVEEAGRTDTQYF. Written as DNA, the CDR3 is TGCAGCGTTGAAGAGGCTGGGAGAACAGATACGCAGTATTTT.